This is a list of T cell receptor beta chains from one sample in a study of Ad26.COV2.S vaccination and SARS-CoV-2 variants. Produced via immunoSEQ multiplex PCR; TCRdb's table is partial and in-frame only. In the table there are around 340,000 clones, 88% of which are singletons. The source was peripheral blood, collected in a trial of Ad26.COV2.S vaccine versus placebo. All receptors derive from a person between 18 and 65 years old who received the Ad26.COV2.S COVID-19 vaccine or a placebo. Both conserved end residues are trimmed from each CDR3. Fields, in order: clone size, J gene, V gene, CDR3 protein. Expanded clones get a size class; other rows say once, few or many, or leave the size out.

clone size: -; J gene: TRBJ1-2; V gene: TRBV7-3; CDR3 protein: ASSLDTPGYT
clone size: -; J gene: TRBJ2-2; V gene: TRBV4-3; CDR3 protein: ASSLERLNTGELF
clone size: -; J gene: TRBJ2-5; V gene: TRBV28; CDR3 protein: ASSSSGWETQY
clone size: medium-sized; J gene: TRBJ1-2; V gene: TRBV12-3/TRBV12-4; CDR3 protein: ASSHGTTNGYT
clone size: -; J gene: TRBJ1-5; V gene: TRBV19; CDR3 protein: ASSIGGSNQPQH
clone size: once; J gene: TRBJ2-3; V gene: TRBV9; CDR3 protein: ASTRRGSTDTQY
clone size: once; J gene: TRBJ2-1; V gene: TRBV27; CDR3 protein: ASSLVESSYNEQF
clone size: -; J gene: TRBJ2-7; V gene: TRBV19; CDR3 protein: ASSQDRWDEQY
clone size: -; J gene: TRBJ2-1; V gene: TRBV9; CDR3 protein: ASSPRGRASYNEQF
clone size: few; J gene: TRBJ2-1; V gene: TRBV7-9; CDR3 protein: ASSRGQDRQF
clone size: -; J gene: TRBJ1-4; V gene: TRBV6-5; CDR3 protein: ASSQGTTNEKLF
clone size: -; J gene: TRBJ2-2; V gene: TRBV19; CDR3 protein: ASSRGGYSGELF
clone size: -; J gene: TRBJ1-1; V gene: TRBV5-1; CDR3 protein: ASSSLPGGNSGTEAF
clone size: -; J gene: TRBJ1-3; V gene: TRBV30; CDR3 protein: AWINSGNTIY
clone size: -; J gene: TRBJ2-2; V gene: TRBV3-1/TRBV3-2; CDR3 protein: ASSRADTGELF
clone size: -; J gene: TRBJ1-2; V gene: TRBV6-2/TRBV6-3; CDR3 protein: ASSLQSYGYT
clone size: -; J gene: TRBJ1-3; V gene: TRBV19; CDR3 protein: ASTIWGSGNTIY
clone size: -; J gene: TRBJ2-7; V gene: TRBV18; CDR3 protein: ASSPITRQGTYEQY
clone size: once; J gene: TRBJ1-2; V gene: TRBV6-6; CDR3 protein: ASKQGARGYT
clone size: -; J gene: TRBJ2-7; V gene: TRBV3-1/TRBV3-2; CDR3 protein: ASSLSGRSRSSYEQY
clone size: -; J gene: TRBJ2-5; V gene: TRBV29-1; CDR3 protein: SVEGRAYQETQY